This is a list of T cell receptor beta chains from one sample in a study of blood T cell repertoires in COVID-19. Sequenced by immunoSEQ multiplex PCR; TCRdb stores in-frame clones only, minus some. The repertoire holds tens of thousands of clones, with under 85% as singletons. Sequencing input: peripheral blood. These receptors all stem from a man aged 60 to 69 with COVID-19, enrolled during active disease. The CDR3 runs from the conserved cysteine through the conserved F or W.

j_call: TRBJ1-1
v_call: TRBV6-5
cdr3_aa: CASSIKGPNTEAFF

j_call: TRBJ2-1
v_call: TRBV10-3
cdr3_aa: CAISEGGSGSWQFF

j_call: TRBJ1-1
v_call: TRBV28
cdr3_aa: CASIRTGLNTEAFF

j_call: TRBJ2-3
v_call: TRBV5-1
cdr3_aa: CASSLEGTGWADTQYF

j_call: TRBJ2-7
v_call: TRBV29-1
cdr3_aa: CSAVVLYEQYF

j_call: TRBJ2-7
v_call: TRBV21-1
cdr3_aa: CASSPRPGGRCEQYF

j_call: TRBJ1-5
v_call: TRBV9
cdr3_aa: CASNNGAGPQHF

j_call: TRBJ1-5
v_call: TRBV4-1
cdr3_aa: CASSQDWTPNQPQHF

j_call: TRBJ2-7
v_call: TRBV18
cdr3_aa: CASSPSSREDEQYF

j_call: TRBJ2-1
v_call: TRBV3-1/TRBV3-2
cdr3_aa: CASSQVPGGYNEQFF

j_call: TRBJ2-2
v_call: TRBV7-3
cdr3_aa: CASSLMGAGELFF

j_call: TRBJ2-3
v_call: TRBV10-2
cdr3_aa: CASSVSLAGADTQYF

j_call: TRBJ2-7
v_call: TRBV7-6
cdr3_aa: CASSLGEGEQYF

j_call: TRBJ2-1
v_call: TRBV11-2
cdr3_aa: CASSPLITRIEQFF

j_call: TRBJ2-7
v_call: TRBV7-2
cdr3_aa: CASSPYLDSSYEQYF

j_call: TRBJ1-5
v_call: TRBV6-5
cdr3_aa: CASSPLLGRSQPQHF

j_call: TRBJ2-3
v_call: TRBV30
cdr3_aa: CACQRRLAGETDTQYF

j_call: TRBJ1-2
v_call: TRBV9
cdr3_aa: CASSGRQGESGYGYTF

j_call: TRBJ2-7
v_call: TRBV7-2
cdr3_aa: CASSYAGEGYEQYF

j_call: TRBJ2-7
v_call: TRBV30
cdr3_aa: CAWSSGVEQYF

j_call: TRBJ1-2
v_call: TRBV6-5
cdr3_aa: CASSLNPRAGNGYTF

j_call: TRBJ2-1
v_call: TRBV6-5
cdr3_aa: CASSSGGGRWDEQFF

j_call: TRBJ2-3
v_call: TRBV7-2
cdr3_aa: CASSFLAGGPGTDTQYF

j_call: TRBJ2-2
v_call: TRBV4-1
cdr3_aa: CASSQTVTGELFF

j_call: TRBJ2-3
v_call: TRBV7-9
cdr3_aa: CASSHAAGGGTDTQYF

j_call: TRBJ1-2
v_call: TRBV6-2/TRBV6-3
cdr3_aa: CASSYSAEAYGYTF

j_call: TRBJ2-7
v_call: TRBV10-3
cdr3_aa: CAIRTGQGISEQYF

j_call: TRBJ2-5
v_call: TRBV9
cdr3_aa: CASSGGLAGQETQYF

j_call: TRBJ1-1
v_call: TRBV28
cdr3_aa: CASSLSDTNTEAFF

j_call: TRBJ2-5
v_call: TRBV7-2
cdr3_aa: CASSLGLQETQYF

j_call: TRBJ2-1
v_call: TRBV24-1
cdr3_aa: CASSRNSGGLDEQFF

j_call: TRBJ2-1
v_call: TRBV7-9
cdr3_aa: CASSSLSGSENEQFF

j_call: TRBJ1-2
v_call: TRBV5-1
cdr3_aa: CASSRKTGGLYGYTF

j_call: TRBJ1-4
v_call: TRBV25-1
cdr3_aa: CATDTGLYDEKLFF

j_call: TRBJ2-1
v_call: TRBV6-6
cdr3_aa: CASSSSGGGLYNEQFF

j_call: TRBJ1-5
v_call: TRBV6-6
cdr3_aa: CASSFGGGRGNQPQHF

j_call: TRBJ2-6
v_call: TRBV10-2
cdr3_aa: CASRDSSGANVLTF

j_call: TRBJ1-6
v_call: TRBV28
cdr3_aa: CASRIRGNSPLHF

j_call: TRBJ1-4
v_call: TRBV11-2
cdr3_aa: CASSFWDSGEKLFF

j_call: TRBJ1-1
v_call: TRBV5-6
cdr3_aa: CASGVMNTEAFF

j_call: TRBJ2-3
v_call: TRBV6-5
cdr3_aa: CASSYTGQGTDTQYF

j_call: TRBJ1-4
v_call: TRBV5-1
cdr3_aa: CASSLGATGTEKLFF

j_call: TRBJ1-4
v_call: TRBV10-3
cdr3_aa: CAISASRGQGDEKLFF

j_call: TRBJ2-5
v_call: TRBV11-1
cdr3_aa: CASSLQGRETQYF

j_call: TRBJ2-1
v_call: TRBV2
cdr3_aa: CASSAESGKDNEQFF

j_call: TRBJ2-1
v_call: TRBV19
cdr3_aa: CASSSGRDYNEQFF

j_call: TRBJ2-5
v_call: TRBV12-3/TRBV12-4
cdr3_aa: CASGRAGETQYF

j_call: TRBJ2-2
v_call: TRBV5-1
cdr3_aa: CASRLADDTGELFF

j_call: TRBJ1-2
v_call: TRBV15
cdr3_aa: CATSRAGTALYGYTF

j_call: TRBJ1-6
v_call: TRBV6-5
cdr3_aa: CASSYRGIDSPLHF

j_call: TRBJ2-5
v_call: TRBV5-1
cdr3_aa: CASSLGREETQYF

j_call: TRBJ2-1
v_call: TRBV27
cdr3_aa: CASSRVVRADTYNEQFF